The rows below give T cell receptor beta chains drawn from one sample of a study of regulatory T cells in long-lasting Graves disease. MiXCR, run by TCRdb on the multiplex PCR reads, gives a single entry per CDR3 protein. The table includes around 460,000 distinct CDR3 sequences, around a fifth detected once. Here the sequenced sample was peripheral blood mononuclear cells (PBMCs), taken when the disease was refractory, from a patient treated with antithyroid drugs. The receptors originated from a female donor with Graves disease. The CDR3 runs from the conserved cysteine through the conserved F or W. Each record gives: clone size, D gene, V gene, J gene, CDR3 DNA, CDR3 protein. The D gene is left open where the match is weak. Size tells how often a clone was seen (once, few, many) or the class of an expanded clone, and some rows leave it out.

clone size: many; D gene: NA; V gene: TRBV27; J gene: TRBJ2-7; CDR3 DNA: TGTGCCAGCAGTTTAATAGGCTCCTACGAGCAGTACTTC; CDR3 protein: CASSLIGSYEQYF
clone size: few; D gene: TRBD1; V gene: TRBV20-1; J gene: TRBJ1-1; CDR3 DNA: TGCAGTGCGGGCTACCCAGGGGGTGAAGCTTTCTTT; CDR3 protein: CSAGYPGGEAFF
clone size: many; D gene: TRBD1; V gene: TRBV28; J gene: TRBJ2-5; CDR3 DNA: TGTGCCAGCAGCTATGCTGTAACGATCGGACAGGAGAAAGAGACCCAGTACTTC; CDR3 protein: CASSYAVTIGQEKETQYF
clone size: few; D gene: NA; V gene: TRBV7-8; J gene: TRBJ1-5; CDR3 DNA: TGTGCCAGCAGCTCCCGTTGGGGCGATCAGCCCCAGCATTTT; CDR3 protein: CASSSRWGDQPQHF
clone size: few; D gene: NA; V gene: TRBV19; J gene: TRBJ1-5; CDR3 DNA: TGTGCCAGTAGTAAACAAGTAGAGCCCCAGCATTTT; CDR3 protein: CASSKQVEPQHF
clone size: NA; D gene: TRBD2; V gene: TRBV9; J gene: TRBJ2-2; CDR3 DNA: TGTGCCAGCAGCGTATTAGCCGGGGGGCGGGGGGCCACCGGGGAGCTGTTTTTT; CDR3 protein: CASSVLAGGRGATGELFF
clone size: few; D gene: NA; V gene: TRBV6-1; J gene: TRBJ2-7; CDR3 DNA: TGTGCCAGCAGCCGGGACCTCTACGAGCAGTACTTC; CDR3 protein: CASSRDLYEQYF
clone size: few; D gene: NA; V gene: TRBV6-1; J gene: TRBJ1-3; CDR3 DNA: TGTGCCAGCATCGAAGCAGTCTCTGGAAACACCATATATTTT; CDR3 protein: CASIEAVSGNTIYF
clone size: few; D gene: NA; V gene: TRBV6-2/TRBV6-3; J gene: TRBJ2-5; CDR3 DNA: TGTGCCAGCAGTTGGGGACTCCGGGAGACCCAGTACTTC; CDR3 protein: CASSWGLRETQYF
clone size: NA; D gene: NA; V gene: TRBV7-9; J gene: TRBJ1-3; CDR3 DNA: TGTGCCAGCAGCTTTTACGGAGCAAGCTCTGGAAACACCATATATTTT; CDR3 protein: CASSFYGASSGNTIYF
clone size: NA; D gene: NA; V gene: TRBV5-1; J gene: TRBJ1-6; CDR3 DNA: TGCGCCAGCAGCTTGGAACCGGGACGGGAGAATTCACCCCTCCACTTT; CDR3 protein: CASSLEPGRENSPLHF
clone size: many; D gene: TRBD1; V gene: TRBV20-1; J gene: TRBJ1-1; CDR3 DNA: TGCAGTGCTAGAGCCCCAGGGGGCGCGGGCACTGAAGCTTTCTTT; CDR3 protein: CSARAPGGAGTEAFF
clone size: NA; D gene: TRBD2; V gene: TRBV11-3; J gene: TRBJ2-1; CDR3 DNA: TGTGCCAGCAGCTTTCTAGCGGGAGTCTACAATGAGCAGTTCTTC; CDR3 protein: CASSFLAGVYNEQFF
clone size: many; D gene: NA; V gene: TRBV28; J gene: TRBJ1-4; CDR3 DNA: TGTGCCAGCAGTTTAGGTATCGAAGAAAAACTGTTTTTT; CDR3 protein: CASSLGIEEKLFF
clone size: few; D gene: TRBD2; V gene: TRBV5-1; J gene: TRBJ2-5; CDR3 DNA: TGCGCCAGCAGCCTACCTATAGCGGGGAAAGAGACCCAGTACTTC; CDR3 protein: CASSLPIAGKETQYF
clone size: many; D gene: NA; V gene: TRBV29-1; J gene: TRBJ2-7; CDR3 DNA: TGCAGCGTTGGCGGCGGCGCCTTCCGGAGGTACGAGCAGTACTTC; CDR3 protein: CSVGGGAFRRYEQYF
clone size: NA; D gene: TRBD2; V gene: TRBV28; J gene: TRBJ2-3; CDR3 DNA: TGTGCCAGCAGTACCGGGACTAGCGGGGAGAGCGGATGGACAGATACGCAGTATTTT; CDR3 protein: CASSTGTSGESGWTDTQYF
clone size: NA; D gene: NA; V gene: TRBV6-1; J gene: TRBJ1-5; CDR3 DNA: TGTGCCAGCAGTATCCGGGCCAAGGAGCAGCCCCAGCATTTT; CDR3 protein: CASSIRAKEQPQHF
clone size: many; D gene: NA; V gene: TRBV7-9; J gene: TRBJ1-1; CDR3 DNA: TGTGCCAGCAGCTTTTCTCCGGGGACCACTGAAGCTTTCTTT; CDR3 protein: CASSFSPGTTEAFF
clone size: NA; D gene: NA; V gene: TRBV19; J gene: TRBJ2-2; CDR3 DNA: TGTGCCAGTAGTATTGGGAACGGGGAGCTGTTTTTT; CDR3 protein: CASSIGNGELFF
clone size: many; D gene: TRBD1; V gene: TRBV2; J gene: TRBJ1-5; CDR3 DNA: TGTGCCAGCTGGACAGGGCTTTTTAATCAGCCCCAGCATTTT; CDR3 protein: CASWTGLFNQPQHF
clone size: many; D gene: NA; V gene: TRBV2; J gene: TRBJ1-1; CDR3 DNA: TGTGCCAGCAGCCCCCGAAACCCCTATTTT; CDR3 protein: CASSPRNPYF
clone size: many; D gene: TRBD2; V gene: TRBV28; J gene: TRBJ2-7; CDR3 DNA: TGTGCCAGCAGTTCCCGGCGGGGGGGCTACGAGCAGTACTTC; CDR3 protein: CASSSRRGGYEQYF
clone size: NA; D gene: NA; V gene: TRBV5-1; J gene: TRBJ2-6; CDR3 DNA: TGCGCCAGCAGAACCGGAGAAGGTGGGGCCAACGTCCTGACTTTC; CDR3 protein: CASRTGEGGANVLTF
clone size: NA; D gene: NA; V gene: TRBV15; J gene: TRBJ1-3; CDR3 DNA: TGTGCCACCAGCAGAGATCACAGGGAAAACACCATATATTTT; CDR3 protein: CATSRDHRENTIYF
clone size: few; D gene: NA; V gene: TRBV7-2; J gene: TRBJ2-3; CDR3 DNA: TGTGCCAGCAGCCCCGGGTCTCTAGGCACAGATACGCAGTATTTT; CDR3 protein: CASSPGSLGTDTQYF
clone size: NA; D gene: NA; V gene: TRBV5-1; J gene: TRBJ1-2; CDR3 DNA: TGCGCCAGCAGAACGGTGCGGGAGGGCTATGGCTACACCTTC; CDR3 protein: CASRTVREGYGYTF
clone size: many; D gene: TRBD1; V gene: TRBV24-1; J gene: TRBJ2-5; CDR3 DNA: TGTGCCACCAGTGATTTGCAGGGGACAGACTTACAAGAGACCCAGTACTTC; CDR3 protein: CATSDLQGTDLQETQYF
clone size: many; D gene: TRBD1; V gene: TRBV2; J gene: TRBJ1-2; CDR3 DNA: TGTGCCAGCAGTGAAGCACTCAGGGGGCTTTTCTATGGCTACACCTTC; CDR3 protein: CASSEALRGLFYGYTF
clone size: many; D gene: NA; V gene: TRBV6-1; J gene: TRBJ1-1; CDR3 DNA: TGTGCCAGCAGTCTCGAAAGGGGGAACACTGAAGCTTTCTTT; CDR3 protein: CASSLERGNTEAFF
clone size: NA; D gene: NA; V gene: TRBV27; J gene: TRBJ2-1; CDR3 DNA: TGTGCCAGCAGTTTAGAGGGCAATCGGGGTCGCAATGAGCAGTTCTTC; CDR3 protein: CASSLEGNRGRNEQFF
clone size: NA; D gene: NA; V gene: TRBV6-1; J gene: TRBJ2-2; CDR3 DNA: TGTGCCAGCAGTGAACTCAGGAGGGGGCGCATCACCGGGGAGCTGTTTTTT; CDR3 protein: CASSELRRGRITGELFF
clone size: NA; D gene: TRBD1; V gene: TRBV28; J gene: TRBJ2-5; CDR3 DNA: TGTGCCAGCAGCACCGGGACAGGGGAACCAGAGACCCAGTACTTC; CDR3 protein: CASSTGTGEPETQYF
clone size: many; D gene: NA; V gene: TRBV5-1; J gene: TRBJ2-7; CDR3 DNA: TGCGCCAGCAGTTCCCGCGGGGACACTGTTACCTACGAGCAGTACTTC; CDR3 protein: CASSSRGDTVTYEQYF
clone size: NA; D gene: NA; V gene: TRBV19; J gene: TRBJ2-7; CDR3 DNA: TGTGCCAGTAGTAAGGACACCTCCTACGAGCAGTACTTC; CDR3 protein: CASSKDTSYEQYF
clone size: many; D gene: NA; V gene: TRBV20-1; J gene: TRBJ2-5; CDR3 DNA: TGCAGTGCTAGAGCCCGGCGGTTCCGAGGGGAGACCCAGTACTTC; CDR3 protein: CSARARRFRGETQYF
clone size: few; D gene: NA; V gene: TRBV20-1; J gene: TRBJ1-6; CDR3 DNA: TGCAGTGCTAGAGTTCAGGTTTCTTCACCCCTCCACTTT; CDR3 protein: CSARVQVSSPLHF
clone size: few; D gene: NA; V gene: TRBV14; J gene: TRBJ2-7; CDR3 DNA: TGTGCCAGCAGCCTGTTGGACAAAGGAAACTACGAGCAGTACTTC; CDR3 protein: CASSLLDKGNYEQYF
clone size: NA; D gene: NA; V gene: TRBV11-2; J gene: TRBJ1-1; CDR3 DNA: TGTGCCAGCAGCTCCGGACAAAACACTGAAGCTCTCTTT; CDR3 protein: CASSSGQNTEALF